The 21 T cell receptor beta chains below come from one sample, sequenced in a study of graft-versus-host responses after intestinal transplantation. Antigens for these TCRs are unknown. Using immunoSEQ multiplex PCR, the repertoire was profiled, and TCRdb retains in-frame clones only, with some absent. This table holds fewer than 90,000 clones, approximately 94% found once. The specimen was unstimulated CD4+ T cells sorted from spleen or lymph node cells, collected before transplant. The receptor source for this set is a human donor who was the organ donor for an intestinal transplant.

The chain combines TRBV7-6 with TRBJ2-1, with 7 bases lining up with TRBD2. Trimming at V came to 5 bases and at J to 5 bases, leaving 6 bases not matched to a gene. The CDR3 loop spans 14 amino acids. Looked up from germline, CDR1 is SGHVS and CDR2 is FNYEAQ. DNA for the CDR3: TGTGCCAGCAGCCAACGGGGGGTAAACAATGAGCAGTTCTTC. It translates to CASSQRGVNNEQFF. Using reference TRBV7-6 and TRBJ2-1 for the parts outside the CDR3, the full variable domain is GAGVSQSPRYKVTKRGQDVALRCDPISGHVSLYWYRQALGQGPEFLTYFNYEAQQDKSGLPNDRFSAERPEGSISTLTIQRTEQRDSAMYRCASSQRGVNNEQFFGPGTRLTVL.

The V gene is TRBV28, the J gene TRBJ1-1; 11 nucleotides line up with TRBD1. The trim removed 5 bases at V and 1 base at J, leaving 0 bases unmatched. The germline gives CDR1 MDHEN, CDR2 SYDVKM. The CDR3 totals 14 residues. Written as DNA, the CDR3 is TGTGCCAGCAGTGGGACAGGGGGGAACACTGAAGCTTTCTTT. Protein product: CASSGTGGNTEAFF. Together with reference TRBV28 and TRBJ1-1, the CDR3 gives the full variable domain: DVKVTQSSRYLVKRTGEKVFLECVQDMDHENMFWYRQDPGLGLRLIYFSYDVKMKEKGDIPEGYSVSREKKERFSLILESASTNQTSMYLCASSGTGGNTEAFFGQGTRLTVV.

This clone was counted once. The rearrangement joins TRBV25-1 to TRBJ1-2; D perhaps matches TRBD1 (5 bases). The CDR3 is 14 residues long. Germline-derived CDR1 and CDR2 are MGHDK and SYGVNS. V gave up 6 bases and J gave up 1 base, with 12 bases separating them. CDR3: CASSTGTNNYGYTF. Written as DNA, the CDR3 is TGTGCCAGCAGCACCGGGACGAATAACTATGGCTACACCTTC.

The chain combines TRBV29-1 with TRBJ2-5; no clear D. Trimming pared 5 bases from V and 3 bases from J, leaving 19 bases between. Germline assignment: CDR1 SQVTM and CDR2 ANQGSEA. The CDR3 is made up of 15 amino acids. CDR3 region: CSVMWVAAVKETQYF. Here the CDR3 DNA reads TGCAGCGTTATGTGGGTAGCTGCGGTAAAAGAGACCCAGTACTTC.

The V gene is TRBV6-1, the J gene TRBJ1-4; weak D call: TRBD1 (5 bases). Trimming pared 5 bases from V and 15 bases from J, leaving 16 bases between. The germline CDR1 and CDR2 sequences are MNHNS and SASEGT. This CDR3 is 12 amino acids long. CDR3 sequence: CASSPGTDLMFF. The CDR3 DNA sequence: TGTGCCAGCAGTCCCGGGACTGATCTCATGTTTTTT.

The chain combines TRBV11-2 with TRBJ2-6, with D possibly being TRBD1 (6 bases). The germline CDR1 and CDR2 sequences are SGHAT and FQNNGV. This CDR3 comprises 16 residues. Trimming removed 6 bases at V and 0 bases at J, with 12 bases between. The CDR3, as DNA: TGTGCCAGCAGTCGGGACATAAGCTCTGGGGCCAACGTCCTGACTTTC. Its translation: CASSRDISSGANVLTF.

CDR3 sequence: CASSYGTGGDHEQFF. DNA for the CDR3: TGTGCCAGCAGTTACGGGACAGGGGGTGACCATGAGCAGTTCTTC. V usage is TRBV6-5 and J usage is TRBJ2-1; 11 nucleotides align to TRBD1. Germline CDR1 MNHEY, CDR2 SVGAGI. CDR3 length equals 15 residues. The V segment lost 2 bases and the J segment 8 bases; nucleotides outside the gene matches: 5.

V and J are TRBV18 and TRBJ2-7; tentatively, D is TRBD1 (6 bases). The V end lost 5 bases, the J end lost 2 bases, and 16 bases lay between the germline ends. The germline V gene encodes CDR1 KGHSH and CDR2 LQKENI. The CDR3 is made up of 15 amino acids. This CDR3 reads CASSSLPGATYEQYF. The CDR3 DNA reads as TGTGCCAGCTCATCCCTTCCAGGGGCCACCTACGAGCAGTACTTC.

The CDR3 region is CASSQGQGYLNEQFF. DNA of the CDR3: TGTGCCAGCAGCCAGGGACAGGGTTATTTGAATGAGCAGTTCTTC. V is TRBV11-3 and J is TRBJ2-1, with 9 bases lining up with TRBD1. This CDR3 region has 15 residues. The junction had 9 bases not matched to a gene; V was cut back by 5 bases and J by 7 bases. The germline V gene has CDR1 SGHNT and CDR2 YENEEA. Using reference TRBV11-3 and TRBJ2-1 for the parts outside the CDR3, the full variable domain is EAGVVQSPRYKIIEKKQPVAFWCNPISGHNTLYWYLQNLGQGPELLIRYENEEAVDDSQLPKDRFSAERLKGVDSTLKIQPAELGDSAVYLCASSQGQGYLNEQFFGPGTRLTVL.

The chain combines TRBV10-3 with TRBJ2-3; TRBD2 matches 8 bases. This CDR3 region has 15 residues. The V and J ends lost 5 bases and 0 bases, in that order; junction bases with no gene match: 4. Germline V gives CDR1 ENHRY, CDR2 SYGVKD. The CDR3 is CAISSGGHSTDTQYF. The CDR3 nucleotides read TGTGCCATCAGTAGCGGGGGACATAGCACAGATACGCAGTATTTT.

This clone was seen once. CDR3: CASSLAYRPTGELFF. DNA for the CDR3: TGCGCCAGCAGCTTGGCTTACAGGCCCACCGGGGAGCTGTTTTTT. The chain joins TRBV5-1 to TRBJ2-2; D might be TRBD1 (5 bases). The V gene's germline CDR1 is SGHRS and CDR2 YFSETQ. The CDR3 spans 15 residues. V gave up 0 bases and J gave up 4 bases, with 10 bases separating them.

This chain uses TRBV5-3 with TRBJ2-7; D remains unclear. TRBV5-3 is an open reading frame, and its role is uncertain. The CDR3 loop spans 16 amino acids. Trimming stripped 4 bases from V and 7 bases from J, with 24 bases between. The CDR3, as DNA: TGTGCCAGAAGCCGCCCCTACATGGTGAAAAAGGAAGAGCAGTACTTC. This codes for CARSRPYMVKKEEQYF.

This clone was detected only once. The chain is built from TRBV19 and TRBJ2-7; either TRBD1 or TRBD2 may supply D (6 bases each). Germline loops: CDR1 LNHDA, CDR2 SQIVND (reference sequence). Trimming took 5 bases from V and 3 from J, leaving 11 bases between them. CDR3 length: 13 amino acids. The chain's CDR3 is CASSLGGLYEQYF. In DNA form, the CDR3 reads TGTGCCAGTAGTCTAGGGGGGCTCTACGAGCAGTACTTC.

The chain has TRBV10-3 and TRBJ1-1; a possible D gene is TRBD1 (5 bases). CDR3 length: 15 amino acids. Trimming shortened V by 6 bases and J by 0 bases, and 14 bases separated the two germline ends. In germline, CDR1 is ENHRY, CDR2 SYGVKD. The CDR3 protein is CAIRETVLLNTEAFF. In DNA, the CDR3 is TGTGCCATCAGGGAGACAGTCCTTCTGAACACTGAAGCTTTCTTT.

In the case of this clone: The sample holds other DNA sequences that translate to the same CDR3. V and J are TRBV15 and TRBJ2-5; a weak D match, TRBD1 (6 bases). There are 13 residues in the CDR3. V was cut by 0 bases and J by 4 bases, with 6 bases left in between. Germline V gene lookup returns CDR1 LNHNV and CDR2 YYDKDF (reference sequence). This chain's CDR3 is CATSRDRGETQYF. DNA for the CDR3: TGTGCCACCAGCAGAGACAGGGGAGAGACCCAGTACTTC. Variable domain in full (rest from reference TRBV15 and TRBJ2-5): DAMVIQNPRYQVTQFGKPVTLSCSQTLNHNVMYWYQQKSSQAPKLLFHYYDKDFNNEADTPDNFQSRRPNTSFCFLDIRSPGLGDTAMYLCATSRDRGETQYFGPGTRLLVL.

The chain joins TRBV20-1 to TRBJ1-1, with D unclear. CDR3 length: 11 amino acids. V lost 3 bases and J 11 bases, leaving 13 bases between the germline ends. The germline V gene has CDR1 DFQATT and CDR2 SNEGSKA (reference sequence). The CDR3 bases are TGCAGTGCTAGGCCCGTCATTGGGGCTTTCTTT. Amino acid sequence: CSARPVIGAFF.

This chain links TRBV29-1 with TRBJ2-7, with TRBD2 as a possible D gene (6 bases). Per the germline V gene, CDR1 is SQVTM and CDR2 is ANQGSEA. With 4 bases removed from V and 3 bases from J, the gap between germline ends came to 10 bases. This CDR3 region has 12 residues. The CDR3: CSVGQDYYEQYF. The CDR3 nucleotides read TGCAGCGTTGGTCAGGACTACTACGAGCAGTACTTC.

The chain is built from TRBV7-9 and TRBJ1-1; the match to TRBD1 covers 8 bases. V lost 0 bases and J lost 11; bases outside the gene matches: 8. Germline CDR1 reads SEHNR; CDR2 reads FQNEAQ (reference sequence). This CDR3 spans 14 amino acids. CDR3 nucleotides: TGTGCCAGCAGCTTAGCACCGACAGGGGTATCGGCTTTCTTT. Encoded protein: CASSLAPTGVSAFF.

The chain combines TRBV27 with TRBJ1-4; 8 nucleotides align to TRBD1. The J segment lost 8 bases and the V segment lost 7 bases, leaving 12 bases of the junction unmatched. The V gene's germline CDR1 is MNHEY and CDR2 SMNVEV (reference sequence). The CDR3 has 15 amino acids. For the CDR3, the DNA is TGTGCCAGCACCCTAACCGGGACAGGTCGAGAAAAACTGTTTTTT. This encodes CASTLTGTGREKLFF.

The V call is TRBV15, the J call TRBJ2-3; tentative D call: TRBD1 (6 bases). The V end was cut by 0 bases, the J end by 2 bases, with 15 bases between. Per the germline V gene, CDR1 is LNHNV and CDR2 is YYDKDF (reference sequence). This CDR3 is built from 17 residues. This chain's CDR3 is CATSRDMGAGDTDTQYF. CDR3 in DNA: TGTGCCACCAGCAGAGATATGGGCGCAGGGGACACAGATACGCAGTATTTT.

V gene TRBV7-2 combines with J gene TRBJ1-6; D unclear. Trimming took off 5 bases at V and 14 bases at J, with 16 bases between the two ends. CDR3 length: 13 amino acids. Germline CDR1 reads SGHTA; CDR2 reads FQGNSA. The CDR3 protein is CASSRESAATLHF. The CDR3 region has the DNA TGTGCCAGCAGCAGAGAGTCGGCGGCCACCCTCCACTTT.